The clone carrying this T cell receptor (beta chain) was counted between two and nine times. The germline V and J ends were trimmed by 7 bases and 2 bases, with 8 bases remaining between them. CDR3 size: 13 residues. CDR1 and CDR2 (germline): MNHEY, SVGAGI. Every cDNA TCR molecule received its own unique molecular identifier. Via MiXCR, TCRdb re-called the 5' RACE reads, giving one row per CDR3 protein. The sample shows approximately 93,000 distinct CDR3 sequences, approximately 19% of them seen only once. These data come from a study of spatial heterogeneity in lung cancer. Sample time point: blood at routine non-recurrence follow-up after resection.

The starting material was PBMCs, obtained at follow-up. The J gene is TRBJ2-2, the V gene TRBV6-5; no reliable D call. This TCR derives from a male donor with early-stage non-small cell lung cancer. In DNA, the CDR3 is TGTGCCAGCAAAGGAGCTAACACCGGGGAGCTGTTTTTT. Translated: CASKGANTGELFF.